A selection of T cell receptor beta chains follows, all from one sample in a study of blood T cell repertoires in COVID-19. The method was immunoSEQ multiplex PCR; TCRdb's version includes in-frame clones alone and lacks a portion of them. This sample has under 200,000 clones, with 79% found just once. The sequencing input was peripheral blood. These receptors came from a woman aged 60-75 years with COVID-19, enrolled during active disease. Each CDR3 is given with its conserved first and last residue. Each record gives: clone size, V gene, J gene, D gene, CDR3 protein, CDR3 DNA. D genes are given only for firm matches. The size entry is marked missing in some rows and otherwise reads once, few, many or a size class.

clone_size: -; v_call: TRBV14; j_call: TRBJ1-3; d_call: TRBD1; cdr3_aa: CASSQGQGFSGNTIYF; cdr3_nt: TGTGCCAGCAGCCAAGGACAGGGATTCTCTGGAAACACCATATATTTT
clone_size: -; v_call: TRBV9; j_call: TRBJ2-7; d_call: TRBD2; cdr3_aa: CASSVGGLAGARPYEQYF; cdr3_nt: TGTGCCAGCAGCGTAGGGGGACTAGCGGGAGCGCGGCCCTACGAGCAGTACTTC
clone_size: -; v_call: TRBV27; j_call: TRBJ2-7; d_call: -; cdr3_aa: CASSLSRLSGEQYF; cdr3_nt: TGTGCCAGCAGTTTATCGCGACTGTCCGGGGAGCAGTACTTC
clone_size: -; v_call: TRBV7-2; j_call: TRBJ2-1; d_call: -; cdr3_aa: CASSVAGSGGQFF; cdr3_nt: TGTGCCAGCAGTGTGGCGGGGTCAGGGGGGCAGTTCTTC
clone_size: -; v_call: TRBV6-5; j_call: TRBJ2-5; d_call: -; cdr3_aa: CASSPTRETQYF; cdr3_nt: TGTGCCAGCAGTCCGACTCGGGAGACCCAGTACTTC
clone_size: -; v_call: TRBV13; j_call: TRBJ2-1; d_call: TRBD2; cdr3_aa: CASSVLADFHNEQFF; cdr3_nt: TGTGCCAGCAGCGTACTAGCGGACTTCCACAATGAGCAGTTCTTC
clone_size: -; v_call: TRBV10-3; j_call: TRBJ2-3; d_call: TRBD1; cdr3_aa: CAISAKKDRISTDTQYF; cdr3_nt: TGTGCCATCAGCGCCAAGAAGGACAGGATATCCACAGATACGCAGTATTTT
clone_size: -; v_call: TRBV19; j_call: TRBJ1-1; d_call: -; cdr3_aa: CASSIPGVNTEAFF; cdr3_nt: TGTGCCAGTAGTATCCCAGGGGTAAACACTGAAGCTTTCTTT
clone_size: -; v_call: TRBV7-6; j_call: TRBJ2-2; d_call: -; cdr3_aa: CASSLDRGRTGELFF; cdr3_nt: TGTGCCAGCAGCTTAGATCGGGGGAGAACCGGGGAGCTGTTTTTT
clone_size: once; v_call: TRBV7-2; j_call: TRBJ2-3; d_call: TRBD2; cdr3_aa: CASSRRSGRGTDTQYF; cdr3_nt: TGTGCCAGCAGCAGACGTAGCGGGAGGGGCACAGATACGCAGTATTTT
clone_size: -; v_call: TRBV29-1; j_call: TRBJ2-1; d_call: -; cdr3_aa: CSAEGTTVAQFF; cdr3_nt: TGCAGCGCCGAAGGGACAACAGTGGCGCAGTTCTTC
clone_size: -; v_call: TRBV28; j_call: TRBJ2-7; d_call: TRBD1; cdr3_aa: CASSPRTGGLIRTYEQYF; cdr3_nt: TGTGCCAGCAGTCCTCGGACAGGGGGCTTGATTAGGACCTACGAGCAGTACTTC
clone_size: few; v_call: TRBV21-1; j_call: TRBJ2-2; d_call: -; cdr3_aa: CASSEDRGQSGELFF; cdr3_nt: TGTGCCAGCAGCGAGGACAGGGGGCAGAGCGGGGAGCTGTTTTTT
clone_size: -; v_call: TRBV7-9; j_call: TRBJ1-1; d_call: -; cdr3_aa: CASSLGRGNTEAFF; cdr3_nt: TGTGCCAGCAGCTTAGGCAGGGGCAACACTGAAGCTTTCTTT
clone_size: -; v_call: TRBV7-2; j_call: TRBJ2-1; d_call: -; cdr3_aa: CASSQWVPRMQFF; cdr3_nt: TGTGCCAGCAGCCAGTGGGTCCCGCGGATGCAGTTCTTC
clone_size: -; v_call: TRBV19; j_call: TRBJ2-7; d_call: -; cdr3_aa: CASSPTFNTYEQYF; cdr3_nt: TGTGCCAGTAGCCCCACATTTAATACCTACGAGCAGTACTTC
clone_size: once; v_call: TRBV19; j_call: TRBJ2-1; d_call: TRBD2; cdr3_aa: CASSSSGRALYNEQFF; cdr3_nt: TGTGCCAGTAGTAGTAGCGGGAGGGCCCTGTACAATGAGCAGTTCTTC
clone_size: once; v_call: TRBV23-1; j_call: TRBJ2-5; d_call: TRBD1; cdr3_aa: CASSPLRTGELREETQYF; cdr3_nt: TGCGCCAGCAGTCCTCTGCGGACAGGGGAATTGAGGGAAGAGACCCAGTACTTC
clone_size: -; v_call: TRBV19; j_call: TRBJ2-2; d_call: -; cdr3_aa: CASSTQGRNTGELFF; cdr3_nt: TGTGCCAGTAGTACCCAGGGCCGGAACACCGGGGAGCTGTTTTTT
clone_size: -; v_call: TRBV7-9; j_call: TRBJ2-3; d_call: -; cdr3_aa: CASSGHGLSTDTQYF; cdr3_nt: TGTGCCAGCAGCGGACACGGCCTTAGCACAGATACGCAGTATTTT
clone_size: once; v_call: TRBV28; j_call: TRBJ2-7; d_call: -; cdr3_aa: CASSPQGSGSYEQYF; cdr3_nt: TGTGCCAGCAGTCCACAGGGGAGCGGGAGTTACGAGCAGTACTTC
clone_size: -; v_call: TRBV28; j_call: TRBJ2-1; d_call: TRBD2; cdr3_aa: CASSVYGRARNEQFF; cdr3_nt: TGTGCCAGCTCGGTTTACGGGAGGGCCAGAAATGAGCAGTTCTTC
clone_size: -; v_call: TRBV5-1; j_call: TRBJ2-7; d_call: TRBD1; cdr3_aa: CASSIDRGRNYEQYF; cdr3_nt: TGCGCCAGCAGCATAGACAGGGGGCGGAACTACGAGCAGTACTTC
clone_size: -; v_call: TRBV28; j_call: TRBJ1-5; d_call: -; cdr3_aa: CASTIGGVQPQHF; cdr3_nt: TGTGCCAGCACAATCGGGGGGGTTCAGCCCCAGCATTTT
clone_size: -; v_call: TRBV11-2; j_call: TRBJ1-1; d_call: -; cdr3_aa: CASSLEGRAVAFF; cdr3_nt: TGTGCCAGCAGCTTAGAGGGCAGGGCGGTGGCTTTCTTT
clone_size: -; v_call: TRBV5-1; j_call: TRBJ1-6; d_call: TRBD1; cdr3_aa: CASSLGTGVDSPLHF; cdr3_nt: TGCGCCAGCAGCCTCGGGACAGGGGTAGATTCACCCCTCCACTTT
clone_size: -; v_call: TRBV27; j_call: TRBJ1-2; d_call: -; cdr3_aa: CASRRSLGGSYGYTF; cdr3_nt: TGTGCCAGCAGGCGGAGCTTGGGGGGGAGCTATGGCTACACCTTC
clone_size: once; v_call: TRBV27; j_call: TRBJ1-2; d_call: -; cdr3_aa: CASSPSWAYGYTF; cdr3_nt: TGTGCCAGCAGTCCCTCCTGGGCCTATGGCTACACCTTC
clone_size: -; v_call: TRBV28; j_call: TRBJ2-3; d_call: -; cdr3_aa: CASSPRTPSTDTQYF; cdr3_nt: TGTGCCAGCAGTCCAAGGACACCTAGCACAGATACGCAGTATTTT